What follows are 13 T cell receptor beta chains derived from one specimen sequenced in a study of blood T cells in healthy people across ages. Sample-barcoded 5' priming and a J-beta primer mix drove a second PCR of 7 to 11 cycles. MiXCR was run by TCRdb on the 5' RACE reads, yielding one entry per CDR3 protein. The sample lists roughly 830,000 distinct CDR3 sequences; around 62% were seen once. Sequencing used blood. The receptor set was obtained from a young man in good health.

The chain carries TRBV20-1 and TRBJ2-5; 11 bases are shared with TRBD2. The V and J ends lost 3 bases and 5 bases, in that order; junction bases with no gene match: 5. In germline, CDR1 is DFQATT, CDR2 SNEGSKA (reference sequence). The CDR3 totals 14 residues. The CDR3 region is CSASQTSGVETQYF. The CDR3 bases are TGCAGTGCTAGCCAGACTAGCGGGGTTGAGACCCAGTACTTC.

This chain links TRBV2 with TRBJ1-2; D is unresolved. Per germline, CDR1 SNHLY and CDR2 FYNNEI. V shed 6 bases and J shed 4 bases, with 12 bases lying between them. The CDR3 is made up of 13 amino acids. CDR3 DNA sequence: TGTGCCAGCAGCGGACTTCCCGGCTATGGCTACACCTTC. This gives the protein CASSGLPGYGYTF.

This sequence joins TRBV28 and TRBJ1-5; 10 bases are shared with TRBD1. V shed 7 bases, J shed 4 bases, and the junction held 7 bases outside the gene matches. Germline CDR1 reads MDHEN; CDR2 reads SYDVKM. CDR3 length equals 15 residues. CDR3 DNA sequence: TGTGCCAGCACTCGGGACAGGGGCCGTAATCAGCCCCAGCATTTT. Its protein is CASTRDRGRNQPQHF.

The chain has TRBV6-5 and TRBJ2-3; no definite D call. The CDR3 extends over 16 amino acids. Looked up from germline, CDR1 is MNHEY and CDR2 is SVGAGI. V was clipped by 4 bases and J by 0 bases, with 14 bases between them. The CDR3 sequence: CASSFGPHLSTDTQYF. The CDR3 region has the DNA TGTGCCAGCAGTTTCGGGCCTCATCTTAGCACAGATACGCAGTATTTT.

The CDR3 loop is CASSLVGEAETQYF. The CDR3 region has the DNA TGTGCCAGCAGCTTAGTTGGGGAAGCGGAGACCCAGTACTTC. The chain carries TRBV7-9 and TRBJ2-7; D gene uncertain. The J call is uncertain, as TRBJ2-5 better fits the DNA end. Germline V lookup: CDR1 SEHNR, CDR2 FQNEAQ (reference sequence). The CDR3 runs to 14 residues.

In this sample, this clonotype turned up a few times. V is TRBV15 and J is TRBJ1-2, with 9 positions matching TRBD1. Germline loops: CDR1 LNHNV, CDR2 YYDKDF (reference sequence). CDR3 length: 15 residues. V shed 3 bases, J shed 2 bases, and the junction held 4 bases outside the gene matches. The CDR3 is CATSRGTGLNYGYTF. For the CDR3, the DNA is TGTGCCACCAGCAGGGGGACAGGGCTAAACTATGGCTACACCTTC.

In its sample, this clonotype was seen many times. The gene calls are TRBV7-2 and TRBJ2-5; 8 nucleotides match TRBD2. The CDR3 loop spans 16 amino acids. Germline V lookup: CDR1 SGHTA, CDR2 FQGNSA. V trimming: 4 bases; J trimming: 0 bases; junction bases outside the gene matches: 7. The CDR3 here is CASSWSGGGNQETQYF. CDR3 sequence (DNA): TGTGCCAGCAGCTGGTCGGGGGGGGGGAACCAAGAGACCCAGTACTTC.

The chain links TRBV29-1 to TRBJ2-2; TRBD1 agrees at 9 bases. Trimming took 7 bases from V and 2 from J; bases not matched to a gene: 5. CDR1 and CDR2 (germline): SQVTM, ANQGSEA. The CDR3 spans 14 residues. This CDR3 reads CSAITGGNTGELFF. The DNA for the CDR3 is TGCAGCGCCATCACAGGGGGCAACACCGGGGAGCTGTTTTTT.

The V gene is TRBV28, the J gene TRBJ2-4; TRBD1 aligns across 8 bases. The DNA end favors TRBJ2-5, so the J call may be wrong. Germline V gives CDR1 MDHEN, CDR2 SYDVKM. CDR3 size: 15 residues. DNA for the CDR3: TGTGCCAGCAGCCTCCCGACAGGGGCGACGGAGACCCAGTACTTC. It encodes CASSLPTGATETQYF.

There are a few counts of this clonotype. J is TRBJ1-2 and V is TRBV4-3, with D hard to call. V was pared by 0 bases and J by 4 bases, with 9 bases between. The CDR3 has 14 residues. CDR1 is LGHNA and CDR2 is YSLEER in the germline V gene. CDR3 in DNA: TGCGCCAGCAGCCAAGACTCGGTTCCCTATGGCTACACCTTC. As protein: CASSQDSVPYGYTF.

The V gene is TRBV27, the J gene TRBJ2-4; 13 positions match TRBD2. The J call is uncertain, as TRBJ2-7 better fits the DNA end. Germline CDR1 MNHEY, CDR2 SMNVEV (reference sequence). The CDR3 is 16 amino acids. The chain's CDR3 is CASSSLAGGRVDEQYF. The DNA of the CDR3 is TGTGCCAGCAGTTCACTAGCGGGGGGGAGGGTCGACGAGCAGTACTTC.

CDR3 protein: CASSPRNEKLFF. In nucleotides, the CDR3 is TGTGCCAGCTCACCAAGGAATGAAAAACTGTTTTTT. The chain is built from TRBV18 and TRBJ1-4; D gene unclear. V gave up 2 bases and J gave up 5 bases, with 3 bases separating them. This CDR3 region has 12 residues. Per the germline V gene, CDR1 is KGHSH and CDR2 is LQKENI.

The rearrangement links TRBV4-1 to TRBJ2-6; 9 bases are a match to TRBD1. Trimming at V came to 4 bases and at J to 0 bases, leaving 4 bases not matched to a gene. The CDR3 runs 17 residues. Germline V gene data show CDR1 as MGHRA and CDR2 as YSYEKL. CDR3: CASSPDRGVSGANVLTF. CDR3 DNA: TGCGCCAGCAGCCCTGACAGGGGGGTCTCTGGGGCCAACGTCCTGACTTTC.